The source of this T cell receptor beta chain is a study of blood T cell repertoires in COVID-19. Background on the study: T cells, B-cell-depleted T cells, or PBMCs provided the cDNA or gDNA that served as material.

Looked up from germline, CDR1 is LGHDT and CDR2 is YNNKEL (reference sequence). Deletions cut 5 bases from V and 9 bases from J, with 23 bases between. This CDR3 has 16 residues. Participants were aged about 18 to 90 years from approximately 24 US areas. Among Cohort 3 donors, those recovered had two negative PCRs, clearance, or symptom resolution. Only in-frame clones appear in the TCRdb table, and some are missing; sequencing was by immunoSEQ multiplex PCR. Of around 200,000 clones listed, 85% were seen once; the top ten hold about 19%. The TCR originated in a man aged 35 to 55 who had recovered from COVID-19. The chain combines TRBV3-1 (or the pseudogene TRBV3-2) with TRBJ1-5, with D tentatively TRBD1 (5 bases). Sequenced material: PBMCs or T cells enriched from blood (not recorded which). The CDR3 bases are TGTGCCAGCAGCTCTACCCAGGGATCTGTGTTACGGCCCCAGCATTTT. It is translated as CASSSTQGSVLRPQHF.